This T cell receptor beta chain is drawn from a study of a mutant IDH1 vaccine in newly diagnosed glioma. Study-wide context: The treated population exhibited a male proportion of about 62%, a female proportion of approximately 38%, and a mean age of 40.4 years. Visits designated V12 and V13 were conducted at weeks 35 and 47, respectively. Study-wide findings and caveats: Most patients, 85% to 95%, showed vaccine-induced immune responses.

Noted time point: week 47, end of study. Doses consisted of 300 ug of mutant IDH1 20-mer peptide each, paired with topical imiquimod. About this clone itself: Its cognate antigen is unknown.

The table came from immunoSEQ multiplex PCR; TCRdb's copy has only in-frame clones and leaves some out. This sample has under 30,000 clones; approximately 81% occur once, and the top ten carry about 2.8%. The sample in question was PBMCs, obtained from a glioma patient whose treatment included an IDH1 peptide vaccine. The clonotype was recovered from a man aged 40-49 years with glioma.

DNA of the CDR3: TGTGCCAGCACAGGGAGAATGGATGGCTACACCTTC. Translation gives CASTGRMDGYTF. This chain uses TRBV28 with TRBJ1-2; D is perhaps TRBD1 (5 bases). Germline lookup yields CDR1 MDHEN and CDR2 SYDVKM. With 7 bases removed from V and 6 bases from J, the gap between germline ends came to 12 bases. The CDR3 covers 12 residues.